Sequencing of this TCR beta chain was carried out in a study of blood T cell repertoires in COVID-19. V was trimmed by 7 bases and J by 1 base, leaving 14 bases between them. The CDR3 has 14 residues. Using immunoSEQ multiplex PCR, the repertoire was profiled, and TCRdb retains in-frame clones only, with some absent. Of 220,000 or so clones listed, around 89% are singletons. This clone was counted a few times. The clonotype was recovered from a man aged 30-40 years who had been exposed to COVID-19. What was sequenced was PBMCs or T cells enriched from blood (not recorded which). V usage is TRBV23-1 and J usage is TRBJ2-7; TRBD1 is a possible D gene (6 bases). TRBV23-1 is placed among ORFs of uncertain function. The CDR3 sequence is CASNRDNSSYEQYF. Written as DNA, the CDR3 is TGCGCCAGCAACCGGGACAATTCATCCTACGAGCAGTACTTC.